This T cell receptor (beta chain) was recorded in a study of cytomegalovirus exposure and HLA in healthy donors. The study's findings and limits: A later examination showed that TCR association rates differed by HLA locus, with DRB1 most and HLA-C fewest. In vitro testing confirmed a few CMV-associated chains as specific for CMV antigens. Certain indistinguishable V segments, among them TRBV6-2 and TRBV6-3, were excluded.

With 60 Vbeta and 13 Jbeta primers, the PCR was carried out. Sequencing was performed with immunoSEQ multiplex PCR; in TCRdb, only in-frame clones are kept and a portion is missing. The table lists roughly 200,000 clones, approximately 85% of them singletons. Note on this clone: Its antigen is not identified.

CDR1 MNHNS and CDR2 SASEGT come from the germline V gene. The CDR3 consists of 12 residues. V gave up 5 bases and J gave up 10 bases; unmatched junction bases: 7. The chain couples TRBV6-1 to TRBJ1-1; 7 bases line up with TRBD1. What was sequenced was PBMCs. The origin of this receptor is a woman between 45 and 65 years old in good health and CMV-seronegative. The CDR3 DNA reads TGTGCCAGCAGTTTCGACAGGGTGAGAGCTTTCTTT. This gives the protein CASSFDRVRAFF.